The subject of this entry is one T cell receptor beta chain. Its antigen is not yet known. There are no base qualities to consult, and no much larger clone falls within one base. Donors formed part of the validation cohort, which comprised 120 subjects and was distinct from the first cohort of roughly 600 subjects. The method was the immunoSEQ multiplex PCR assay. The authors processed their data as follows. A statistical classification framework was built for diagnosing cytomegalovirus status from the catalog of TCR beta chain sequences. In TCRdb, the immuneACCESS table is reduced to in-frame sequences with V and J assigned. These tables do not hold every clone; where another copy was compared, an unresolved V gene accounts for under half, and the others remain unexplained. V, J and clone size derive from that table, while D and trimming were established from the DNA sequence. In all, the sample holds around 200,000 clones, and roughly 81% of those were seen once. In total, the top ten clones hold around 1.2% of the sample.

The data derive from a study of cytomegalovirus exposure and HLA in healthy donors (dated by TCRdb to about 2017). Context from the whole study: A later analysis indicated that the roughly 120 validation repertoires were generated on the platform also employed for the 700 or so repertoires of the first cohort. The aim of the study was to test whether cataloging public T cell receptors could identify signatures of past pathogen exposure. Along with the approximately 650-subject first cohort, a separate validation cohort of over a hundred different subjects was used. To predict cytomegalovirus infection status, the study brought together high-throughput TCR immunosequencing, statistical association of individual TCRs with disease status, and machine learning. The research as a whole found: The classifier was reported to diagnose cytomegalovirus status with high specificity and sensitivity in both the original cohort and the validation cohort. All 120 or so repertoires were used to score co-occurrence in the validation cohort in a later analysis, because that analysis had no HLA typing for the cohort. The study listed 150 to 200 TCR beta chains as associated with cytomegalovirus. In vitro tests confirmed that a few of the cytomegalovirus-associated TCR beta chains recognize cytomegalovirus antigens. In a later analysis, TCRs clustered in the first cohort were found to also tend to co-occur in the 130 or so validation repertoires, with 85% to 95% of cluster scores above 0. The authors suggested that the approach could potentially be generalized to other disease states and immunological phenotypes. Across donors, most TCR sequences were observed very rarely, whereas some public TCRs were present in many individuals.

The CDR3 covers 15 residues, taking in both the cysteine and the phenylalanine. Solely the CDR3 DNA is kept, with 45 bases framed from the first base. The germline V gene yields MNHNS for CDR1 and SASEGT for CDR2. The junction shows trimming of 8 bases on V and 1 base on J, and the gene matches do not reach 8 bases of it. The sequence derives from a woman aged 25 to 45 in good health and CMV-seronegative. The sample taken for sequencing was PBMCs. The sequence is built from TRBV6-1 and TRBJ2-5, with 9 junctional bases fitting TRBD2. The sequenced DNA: TGTGCCAGCGATGGGCGGGAGGGTGGCCAAGAGACCCAGTACTTC. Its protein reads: CASDGREGGQETQYF.